The T cell receptor beta chain described here comes from a study of shared clonotypes between healthy human individuals. TCRdb's copy holds only in-frame clones and misses some; the assay was immunoSEQ multiplex PCR. In the table there are under 80,000 clones, 60% to 70% of which are singletons. The authors combined CD45RO+ cells with CCR7-negative CD45RA+ TemRA cells as CD8 memory. Germline V lookup: CDR1 SEHNR, CDR2 FQNEAQ (reference sequence). Trimming took 5 bases from V and 1 from J, leaving 5 bases between them. This CDR3 is 12 amino acids long. Comment on this clone: Its cognate antigen is unknown.

Study-wide findings and caveats: In having few donors, the study represented limited genetic and exposure-history diversity.

Sequencing was carried out using memory CD8+ T cells sorted from blood. Documented subset: CD45RO+ cells pooled with CCR7-negative TemRA cells. This chain uses TRBV7-9 with TRBJ1-1; D is undetermined. The receptor was derived from a man aged 25 to 40 in good health. The CDR3 sequence: CASSDTNTEAFF. CDR3 DNA sequence: TGTGCCAGCAGCGATACGAACACTGAAGCTTTCTTT.